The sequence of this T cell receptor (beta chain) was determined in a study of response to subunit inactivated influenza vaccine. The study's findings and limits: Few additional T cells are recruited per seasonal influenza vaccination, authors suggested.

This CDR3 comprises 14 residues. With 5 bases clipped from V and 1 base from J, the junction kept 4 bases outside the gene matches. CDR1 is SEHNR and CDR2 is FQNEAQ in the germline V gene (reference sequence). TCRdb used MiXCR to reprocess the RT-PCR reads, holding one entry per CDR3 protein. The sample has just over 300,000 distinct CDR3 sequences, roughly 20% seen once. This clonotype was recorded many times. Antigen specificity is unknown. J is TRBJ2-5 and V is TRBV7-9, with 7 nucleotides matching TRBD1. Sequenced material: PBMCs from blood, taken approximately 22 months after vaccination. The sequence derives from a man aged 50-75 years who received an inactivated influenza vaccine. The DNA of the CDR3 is TGTGCCAGCAGCCTCGGGACAGTCCAAGAGACCCAGTACTTC. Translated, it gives CASSLGTVQETQYF.